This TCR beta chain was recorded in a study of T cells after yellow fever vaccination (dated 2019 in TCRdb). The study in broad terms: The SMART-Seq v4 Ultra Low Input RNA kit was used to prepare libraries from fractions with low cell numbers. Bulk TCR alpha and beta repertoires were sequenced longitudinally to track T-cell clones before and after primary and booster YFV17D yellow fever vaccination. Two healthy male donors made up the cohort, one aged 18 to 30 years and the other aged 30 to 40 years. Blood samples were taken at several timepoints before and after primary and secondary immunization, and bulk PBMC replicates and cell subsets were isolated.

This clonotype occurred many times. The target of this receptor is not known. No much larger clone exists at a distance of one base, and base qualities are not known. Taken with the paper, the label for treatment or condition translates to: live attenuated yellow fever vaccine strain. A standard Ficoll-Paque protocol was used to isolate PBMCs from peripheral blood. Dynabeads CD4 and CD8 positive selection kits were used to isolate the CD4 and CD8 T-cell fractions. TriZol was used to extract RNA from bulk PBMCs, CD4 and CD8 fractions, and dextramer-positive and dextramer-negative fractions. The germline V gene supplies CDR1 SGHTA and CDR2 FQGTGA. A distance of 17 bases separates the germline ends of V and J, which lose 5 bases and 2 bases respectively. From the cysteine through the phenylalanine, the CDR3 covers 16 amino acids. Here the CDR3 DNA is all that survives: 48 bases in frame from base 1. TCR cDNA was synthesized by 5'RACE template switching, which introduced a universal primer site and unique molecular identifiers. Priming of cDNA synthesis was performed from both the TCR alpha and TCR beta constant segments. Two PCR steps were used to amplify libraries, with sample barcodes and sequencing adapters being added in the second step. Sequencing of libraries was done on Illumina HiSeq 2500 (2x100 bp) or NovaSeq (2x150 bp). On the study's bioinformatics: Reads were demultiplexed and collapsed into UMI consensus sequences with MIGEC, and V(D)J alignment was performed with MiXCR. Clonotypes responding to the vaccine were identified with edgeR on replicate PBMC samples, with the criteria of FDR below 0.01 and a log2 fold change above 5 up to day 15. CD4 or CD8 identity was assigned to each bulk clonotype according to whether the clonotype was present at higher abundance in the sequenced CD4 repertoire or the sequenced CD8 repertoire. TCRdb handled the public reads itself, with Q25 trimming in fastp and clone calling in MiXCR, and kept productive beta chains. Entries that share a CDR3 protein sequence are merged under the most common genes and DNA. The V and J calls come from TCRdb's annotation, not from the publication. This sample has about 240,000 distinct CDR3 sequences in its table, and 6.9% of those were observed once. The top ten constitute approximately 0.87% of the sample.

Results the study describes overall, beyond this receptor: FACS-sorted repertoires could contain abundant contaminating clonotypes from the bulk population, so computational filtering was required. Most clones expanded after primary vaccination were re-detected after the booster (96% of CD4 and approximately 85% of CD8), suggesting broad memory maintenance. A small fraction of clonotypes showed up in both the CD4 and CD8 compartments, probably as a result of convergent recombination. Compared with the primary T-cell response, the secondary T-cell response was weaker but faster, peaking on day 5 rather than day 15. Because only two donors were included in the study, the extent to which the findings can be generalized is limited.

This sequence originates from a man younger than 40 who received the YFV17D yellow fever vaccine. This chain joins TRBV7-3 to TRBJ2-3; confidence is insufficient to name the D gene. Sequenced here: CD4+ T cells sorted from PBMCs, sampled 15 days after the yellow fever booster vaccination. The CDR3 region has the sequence CASSPTHMWNTDTQYF. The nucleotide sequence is TGTGCCAGCAGCCCCACTCATATGTGGAACACAGATACGCAGTATTTT.